Here is one T cell receptor beta chain with its context. Its antigen remains unknown. The entry originates in a study of Tregs in tolerant kidney transplant recipients. Study-wide results and caveats: The small number of patients limits these findings pending further validation. For some patients, primers changed over time, blocking nucleotide-level comparison. Donor-specific Treg expansion exceeded global Treg expansion in tolerant patients, suggesting antigen drive.

Only in-frame clones appear in the TCRdb table, and some are missing; sequencing was by immunoSEQ multiplex PCR. Of roughly 80,000 clones detected, roughly 90% appear once; the ten largest clones hold about 0.3%. The CDR3 has 14 residues. The J segment lost 2 bases and the V segment lost 3 bases, leaving 1 base of the junction unmatched. Germline V lookup: CDR1 MDHEN, CDR2 SYDVKM. Unstimulated regulatory T cells (CD4+CD25+CD127-), CD4+CD25- non-regulatory cells, CD4 and CD8 cells were FACS-sorted from thawed PBMCs. This sequence originates from a human donor who received a combined kidney and bone marrow transplant. Sequencing used Tregs from blood, obtained before the transplant. The V and J genes are TRBV28 and TRBJ2-7; 10 nucleotides line up with TRBD2. This CDR3 is CASSLLAGAYEQYF. The CDR3 region has the DNA TGTGCCAGCAGTTTGCTAGCGGGAGCCTACGAGCAGTACTTC.